The 21 T cell receptor beta chains given below trace back to one sample, sequenced in a study of shared clonotypes between healthy human individuals. Profiled with immunoSEQ multiplex PCR; TCRdb holds only in-frame clones, not every one. Here the sample spans some 500,000 clones, roughly 95% being singletons. The sample comprised naive CD4+ T cells sorted from blood. As for subset: CD45RA+ positively selected. These receptors came from a woman aged 30 to 39 in good health.

The chain employs TRBV6-4 and TRBJ2-3; the D gene is possibly TRBD1 (6 bases). The CDR3 totals 16 residues. The V gene lost 3 bases and the J gene lost 6 bases, with 19 bases spanning the gap. Germline lookup yields CDR1 MRHNA and CDR2 SNTAGT. The CDR3 loop reads CASSESVGAGRDTQYF. The CDR3 nucleotides are TGTGCCAGCAGTGAATCGGTGGGGGCGGGCCGGGATACGCAGTATTTT.

The chain joins TRBV7-8 to TRBJ2-5; 7 bases match TRBD2. Germline assignment: CDR1 SGHVS and CDR2 FQNEAQ. With 8 bases clipped from V and 1 base from J, the junction kept 10 bases outside the gene matches. The CDR3 totals 15 residues. This chain's CDR3 is CASAAGELSQETQYF. CDR3 nucleotide sequence: TGTGCCAGCGCCGCGGGGGAGTTGTCCCAAGAGACCCAGTACTTC. Variable domain in full (rest from reference TRBV7-8 and TRBJ2-5): GAGVSQSPRYKVAKRGQDVALRCDPISGHVSLFWYQQALGQGPEFLTYFQNEAQLDKSGLPSDRFFAERPEGSVSTLKIQRTQQEDSAVYLCASAAGELSQETQYFGPGTRLLVL.

The chain couples TRBV5-5 to TRBJ2-3; 8 bases line up with TRBD1. V shed 5 bases and J 3 bases; nucleotides not matched to a gene: 5. The CDR3 has 14 residues. Germline CDR1 and CDR2: SGHKS and YYEKEE (reference sequence). Here the CDR3 reads CASSQGASTDTQYF. CDR3 DNA: TGTGCCAGCAGTCAGGGGGCAAGTACAGATACGCAGTATTTT.

V gene TRBV20-1 combines with J gene TRBJ2-7, with D tentatively TRBD1 (6 bases). The CDR3 totals 11 residues. Trimming pared 6 bases from V and 0 bases from J, leaving 6 bases between. Germline CDR1 and CDR2: DFQATT and SNEGSKA (reference sequence). The CDR3 DNA sequence: TGCAGTGCAGGGGGCTCCTACGAGCAGTACTTC. It codes for CSAGGSYEQYF.

This sequence joins TRBV2 and TRBJ1-2, with a tentative D call TRBD1 (5 bases). Germline CDR1 and CDR2: SNHLY and FYNNEI. The CDR3 has 16 amino acids. V was shortened by 3 bases and J by 7 bases, with 21 bases between the two germline ends. CDR3 in amino acids: CASSELEAGIQGGYTF. The CDR3 DNA reads TGTGCCAGCAGTGAGTTAGAGGCAGGGATTCAGGGTGGCTACACCTTC.

This clone was seen only once. The chain has TRBV4-1 and TRBJ1-3; 11 nucleotides line up with TRBD1. The length of the CDR3 is 18 residues. Germline V gene sequence: CDR1 MGHRA, CDR2 YSYEKL. Unmatched junction bases numbered 9, after V lost 3 bases and J lost 2 bases. DNA of the CDR3: TGCGCCAGCAGCCAGAGGACAGGGGGCATCGGCGCTGGAAACACCATATATTTT. Translating it yields CASSQRTGGIGAGNTIYF.

The rearrangement joins TRBV5-4 to TRBJ2-2, with TRBD2 matching over 11 bases. Germline V lookup: CDR1 SGHNT, CDR2 YYREEE (reference sequence). The CDR3 is 16 amino acids. J gave up 1 base and V 6 bases, and 5 bases lay outside the gene matches. CDR3 bases: TGTGCCAGCACCACCGGGACTAGCGGGAACACCGGGGAGCTGTTTTTT. Residues: CASTTGTSGNTGELFF.

This rearrangement joins TRBV7-6 to TRBJ2-7, with D tentatively TRBD1 or TRBD2 (5 bases each). The CDR3 covers 14 residues. Trimming took 5 bases from V and 4 from J, leaving 15 bases between them. Germline CDR1 and CDR2: SGHVS and FNYEAQ. The CDR3 DNA reads as TGTGCCAGCAGCCCACGGGGACGGCGATACGAGCAGTACTTC. As protein: CASSPRGRRYEQYF.

V usage is TRBV7-9 and J usage is TRBJ2-1; D is unclear. CDR3 length equals 16 residues. The germline gives CDR1 SEHNR, CDR2 FQNEAQ (reference sequence). V lost 5 bases and J 3 bases, leaving 17 bases between the germline ends. CDR3 bases: TGTGCCAGCAGCATCCTCGAAGGGTTCGGCTACAATGAGCAGTTCTTC. This codes for CASSILEGFGYNEQFF. Full variable domain (remainder filled in from reference TRBV7-9 and TRBJ2-1): DTGVSQNPRHKITKRGQNVTFRCDPISEHNRLYWYRQTLGQGPEFLTYFQNEAQLEKSRLLSDRFSAERPKGSFSTLEIQRTEQGDSAMYLCASSILEGFGYNEQFFGPGTRLTVL.

The chain combines TRBV9 with TRBJ1-2; TRBD1 matches at 8 bases. V shed 4 bases, J shed 6 bases, and the junction held 8 bases outside the gene matches. The CDR3 contains 14 residues. Per germline, CDR1 SGDLS and CDR2 YYNGEE. The CDR3 bases are TGTGCCAGCAGCCCCGGGGACAGGCGAAATGGCTACACCTTC. This sequence encodes CASSPGDRRNGYTF.

This clone was seen just once. This chain's CDR3 is CASSLLGTAGNTIYF. The CDR3 DNA reads TGTGCCAGCAGCCTACTGGGGACAGCTGGAAACACCATATATTTT. V and J are TRBV7-6 and TRBJ1-3; the match to TRBD1 covers 7 bases. Germline loops: CDR1 SGHVS, CDR2 FNYEAQ. V gave up 5 bases and J gave up 2 bases; unmatched junction bases: 6. CDR3 length: 15 amino acids.

The V call is TRBV2, the J call TRBJ2-5; D assignment may be TRBD1 or TRBD2 (6 bases each). The germline gives CDR1 SNHLY, CDR2 FYNNEI. This CDR3 contains 15 residues. V lost 7 bases to trimming and J lost 2 bases, with 17 bases between them. The CDR3 here is CASKSLGGLQETQYF. In DNA form, the CDR3 reads TGTGCCAGCAAGTCCCTTGGGGGGCTGCAAGAGACCCAGTACTTC.

The chain employs TRBV2 and TRBJ1-2; TRBD1 might be the D (6 bases). The V gene lost 6 bases and the J gene lost 2 bases, with 10 bases spanning the gap. From germline, CDR1 is SNHLY and CDR2 FYNNEI. The CDR3 has 13 amino acids. In DNA, the CDR3 is TGTGCCAGCAGCCCCAGGGGAAACTATGGCTACACCTTC. It specifies CASSPRGNYGYTF.

The rearrangement joins TRBV5-6 to TRBJ2-7; 7 bases align to TRBD1. Germline loops: CDR1 SGHDT, CDR2 YYEEEE. The length of the CDR3 is 14 residues. The V gene end was trimmed by 4 bases and the J gene end by 0 bases; junction bases not matched to a gene: 4. CDR3 residues: CASSRQGYSYEQYF. The CDR3 DNA reads as TGTGCCAGCAGCAGACAGGGATACTCCTACGAGCAGTACTTC.

This rearrangement joins TRBV28 to TRBJ1-5; TRBD1 aligns across 7 bases. Losses at the gene ends were 6 bases for V and 0 bases for J; bases not matched to a gene: 14. Germline V gene data show CDR1 as MDHEN and CDR2 as SYDVKM. CDR3 size: 18 residues. Here the CDR3 reads CASSPNRGGGYSNQPQHF. In DNA form, the CDR3 reads TGTGCCAGCAGCCCGAACAGGGGCGGAGGGTATAGCAATCAGCCCCAGCATTTT. Based on the CDR3 plus reference TRBV28 and TRBJ1-5, the full variable domain is DVKVTQSSRYLVKRTGEKVFLECVQDMDHENMFWYRQDPGLGLRLIYFSYDVKMKEKGDIPEGYSVSREKKERFSLILESASTNQTSMYLCASSPNRGGGYSNQPQHFGDGTRLSIL.

The chain has TRBV4-1 and TRBJ2-1; D remains unclear. Trimming left V 0 bases short and J 1 base short, with 7 bases between. Germline V CDR1 and CDR2: MGHRA, YSYEKL. This CDR3 contains 15 residues. The CDR3 protein is CASSQEFRSYNEQFF. The CDR3 DNA reads as TGCGCCAGCAGCCAAGAATTCAGGTCCTACAATGAGCAGTTCTTC.

This rearrangement joins TRBV5-1 to TRBJ2-7; no firm D call. V shed 2 bases and J shed 0 bases, with 9 bases lying between them. The CDR3 is 14 residues long. Germline CDR1 and CDR2: SGHRS and YFSETQ. The CDR3 coding sequence is TGCGCCAGCAGCTTAACGGAGAGCTCCTACGAGCAGTACTTC. It is translated as CASSLTESSYEQYF.

V is TRBV30 and J is TRBJ2-6; D possibly matches TRBD1 or TRBD2 (6 bases each). The germline CDR1 and CDR2 sequences are GTSNPN and SVGIG (reference sequence). Trimming pared 2 bases from V and 2 bases from J, leaving 10 bases between. The CDR3 runs to 15 residues. CDR3 sequence (DNA): TGTGCCTGGAGTCCGGGGGCGCCTGGGGCCAACGTCCTGACTTTC. Protein product: CAWSPGAPGANVLTF.

The genes are TRBV18 and TRBJ2-7; 9 nucleotides align to TRBD2. The CDR3 has 15 residues. Germline loops: CDR1 KGHSH, CDR2 LQKENI. Losses at the gene ends were 6 bases for V and 7 bases for J; bases not matched to a gene: 13. The CDR3: CASSGGLAGFGEQYF. The CDR3 DNA is TGTGCCAGCTCTGGGGGGCTAGCGGGATTTGGGGAGCAGTACTTC.

The chain employs TRBV28 and TRBJ1-6; D is unresolved. V gave up 6 bases and J gave up 3 bases, with 15 bases separating them. Germline-derived CDR1 and CDR2 are MDHEN and SYDVKM. The CDR3 spans 16 residues. CDR3 residues: CASRGGQSYYNSPLHF. The CDR3, as DNA: TGTGCCAGCAGAGGAGGGCAGAGCTACTATAATTCACCCCTCCACTTT.

The rearrangement joins TRBV7-2 to TRBJ2-3, with 12 positions matching TRBD2. The CDR3 is 15 residues long. V trimming: 5 bases; J trimming: 4 bases; junction bases outside the gene matches: 4. From germline, CDR1 is SGHTA and CDR2 FQGNSA. CDR3 sequence: CASSATSGSSDTQYF. The CDR3 region has the DNA TGTGCCAGCAGCGCGACTAGCGGGAGCTCAGATACGCAGTATTTT.